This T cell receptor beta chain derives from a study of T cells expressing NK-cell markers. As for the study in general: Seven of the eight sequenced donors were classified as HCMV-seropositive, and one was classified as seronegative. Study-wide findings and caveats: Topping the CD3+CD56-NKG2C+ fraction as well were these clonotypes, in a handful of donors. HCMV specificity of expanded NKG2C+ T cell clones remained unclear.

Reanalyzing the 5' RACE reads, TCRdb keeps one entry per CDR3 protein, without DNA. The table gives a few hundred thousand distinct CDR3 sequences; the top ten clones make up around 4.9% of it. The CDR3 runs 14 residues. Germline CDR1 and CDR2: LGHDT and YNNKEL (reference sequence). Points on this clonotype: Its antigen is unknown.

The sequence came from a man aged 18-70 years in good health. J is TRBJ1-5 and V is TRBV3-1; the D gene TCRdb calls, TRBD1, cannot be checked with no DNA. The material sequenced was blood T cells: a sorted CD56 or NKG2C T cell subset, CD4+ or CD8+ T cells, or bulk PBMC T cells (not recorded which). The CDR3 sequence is CASSQYTGNQPQHF.